Below, 8 T cell receptor beta chains from the same sample are listed, as sequenced in a study of radiotherapy plus CTLA-4 blockade in lung cancer. Clones were read by immunoSEQ multiplex PCR, and TCRdb kept only the in-frame ones, dropping some. The table lists 23,000 or so clones, less than 80% of them singletons, with more than 3% in the top ten. This material consisted of peripheral blood, taken from a patient treated with radiotherapy plus ipilimumab. The receptors here all came from a human donor with non-small cell lung cancer whose response to radiotherapy plus ipilimumab could not be evaluated.

This clone was recorded a few times. J is TRBJ2-1 and V is TRBV28, with 8 bases matching TRBD2. CDR1 is MDHEN, CDR2 SYDVKM, per germline. The length of the CDR3 is 15 residues. With 4 bases clipped from V and 3 bases from J, the junction kept 5 bases outside the gene matches. The CDR3, as DNA: TGTGCCAGCAGTTCTTTGAGCGGGGGCTACAATGAGCAGTTCTTC. The encoded protein is CASSSLSGGYNEQFF.

V gene TRBV9 combines with J gene TRBJ2-3, with D unclear. CDR1 and CDR2 from the germline V gene are SGDLS and YYNGEE. V lost 4 bases and J 0 bases, leaving 18 bases between the germline ends. The CDR3 is 17 residues long. The CDR3 bases are TGTGCCAGCAGCCCAGTCCCCAGGCCTTCTAGCACAGATACGCAGTATTTT. This translates into CASSPVPRPSSTDTQYF.

This chain connects TRBV25-1 to TRBJ2-5, with 8 bases aligning to TRBD1. The J segment lost 5 bases and the V segment lost 3 bases, leaving 8 bases of the junction unmatched. The CDR3 runs to 15 residues. CDR1 and CDR2 from the germline V gene are MGHDK and SYGVNS. The CDR3 nucleotides are TGTGCCAGCAGTGAGCCAGGGGGCCGCCGGGAGACCCAGTACTTC. This gives the protein CASSEPGGRRETQYF. The full variable domain, completed using reference TRBV25-1 and TRBJ2-5, is EADIYQTPRYLVIGTGKKITLECSQTMGHDKMYWYQQDPGMELHLIHYSYGVNSTEKGDLSSESTVSRIRTEHFPLTLESARPSHTSQYLCASSEPGGRRETQYFGPGTRLLVL.

This sequence joins TRBV7-6 and TRBJ2-2, with D unresolved. CDR1 and CDR2 from the germline V gene are SGHVS and FNYEAQ. This CDR3 has 16 amino acids. V lost 2 bases to trimming and J lost 8 bases, with 18 bases between them. CDR3 sequence (DNA): TGTGCCAGCAGCTTATCTACCGGTCGAGTATCGGGGGAGCTGTTTTTT. Translation gives CASSLSTGRVSGELFF. Supplemented by reference TRBV7-6 and TRBJ2-2, the full variable domain reads GAGVSQSPRYKVTKRGQDVALRCDPISGHVSLYWYRQALGQGPEFLTYFNYEAQQDKSGLPNDRFSAERPEGSISTLTIQRTEQRDSAMYRCASSLSTGRVSGELFFGEGSRLTVL.

CDR3 nucleotide sequence: TGCGCCAGCAGCCACCCTGGGGCGAGTCAAGAGACCCAGTACTTC. Translating gives CASSHPGASQETQYF. The chain links TRBV4-1 to TRBJ2-5; tentatively, D is TRBD1 (5 bases). V shed 3 bases and J shed 2 bases, with 13 bases lying between them. There are 15 residues in the CDR3. Germline V lookup: CDR1 MGHRA, CDR2 YSYEKL.

The V call is TRBV11-2, the J call TRBJ2-2; a weak D match, TRBD1 (7 bases). Trimming shortened V by 0 bases and J by 3 bases, and 11 bases separated the two germline ends. The CDR3 runs to 16 residues. Germline loops: CDR1 SGHAT, CDR2 FQNNGV. The CDR3 DNA reads TGTGCCAGCAGCTTAGAGGAGGGGGCGGACACCGGGGAGCTGTTTTTT. It codes for CASSLEEGADTGELFF.

This clone was seen more than once but under ten times. This chain connects TRBV5-5 to TRBJ1-5, with D possibly being TRBD1 (6 bases). Germline CDR1 reads SGHKS; CDR2 reads YYEKEE (reference sequence). Trimming took off 1 base at V and 6 bases at J, with 8 bases between the two ends. The CDR3 spans 13 residues. The CDR3 nucleotides are TGTGCCAGCAGCTTGACAGGGTTTCAGCCCCAGCATTTT. Translated: CASSLTGFQPQHF.

This sequence joins TRBV25-1 and TRBJ1-2, with TRBD1 as a possible D gene (6 bases). V was pared by 6 bases and J by 13 bases, with 18 bases between. Germline CDR1 is MGHDK and CDR2 is SYGVNS. The length of the CDR3 is 12 residues. DNA for the CDR3: TGTGCCAGCAGCCTTGCGGGGGCGTCATCCACCTTC. Amino acid sequence: CASSLAGASSTF.